The 32 T cell receptor beta chains listed next were all sequenced from one sample in a study of blood T cell repertoires in COVID-19. Repertoires were generated with immunoSEQ multiplex PCR, while TCRdb's copy carries only in-frame clones and drops some. The repertoire holds approximately 260,000 clones, with roughly 90% as singletons. The specimen was PBMCs or T cells enriched from blood (not recorded which). These receptors all come from a woman between 55 and 75 years old who had recovered from COVID-19.

V is TRBV4-2 and J is TRBJ2-5; TRBD2 matches at 7 bases. The CDR3 extends over 15 amino acids. Germline-derived CDR1 and CDR2 are LGHNA and YNFKEQ. The V segment lost 4 bases and the J segment 0 bases; nucleotides outside the gene matches: 5. CDR3 region: CASSPSAGDQETQYF. The CDR3 DNA sequence: TGTGCCAGCAGCCCATCGGCGGGGGACCAAGAGACCCAGTACTTC.

The genes are TRBV5-1 and TRBJ2-3; weak D call: TRBD2 (5 bases). V was trimmed by 4 bases and J by 8 bases, leaving 17 bases between them. Per the germline V gene, CDR1 is SGHRS and CDR2 is YFSETQ. This CDR3 comprises 14 residues. The CDR3 region has the DNA TGCGCCAGCAGCGCTGACTCAATCCGGGGTACGCAGTATTTT. This codes for CASSADSIRGTQYF.

The gene calls are TRBV3-1 (or the pseudogene TRBV3-2) and TRBJ2-7; D gene unclear. The CDR3 loop spans 14 amino acids. V dropped 2 bases and J dropped 4 bases, with 12 bases sitting between them. Per germline, CDR1 LGHDT and CDR2 YNNKEL (reference sequence). The CDR3: CASSQPPDRYEQYF. The CDR3 region has the DNA TGTGCCAGCAGCCAACCCCCCGATCGGTACGAGCAGTACTTC.

V is TRBV29-1 and J is TRBJ2-5, with 8 bases lining up with TRBD2. V dropped 4 bases and J dropped 3; count of bases not matched to a gene: 1. The germline gives CDR1 SQVTM, CDR2 ANQGSEA. The CDR3 extends over 12 amino acids. DNA of the CDR3: TGCAGCGTTGGAGCGGGGGAAGAGACCCAGTACTTC. As protein: CSVGAGEETQYF.

This chain uses TRBV19 with TRBJ1-1, with a possible D match to TRBD1 (6 bases). The length of the CDR3 is 15 residues. Trimming took 3 bases from V and 0 from J, leaving 11 bases between them. The V gene's germline CDR1 is LNHDA and CDR2 SQIVND (reference sequence). The CDR3 reads CASSIRGILNTEAFF. The CDR3 DNA reads TGTGCCAGTAGTATTAGGGGGATCCTGAACACTGAAGCTTTCTTT.

V usage is TRBV30 and J usage is TRBJ1-5; weak D call: TRBD1 (6 bases). Deletions cut 2 bases from V and 7 bases from J, with 18 bases between. This CDR3 contains 15 residues. The germline gives CDR1 GTSNPN, CDR2 SVGIG (reference sequence). DNA for the CDR3: TGTGCCTGGAGTCCCTGGGGGGGGCTTGACCAGCCCCAGCATTTT. Its protein is CAWSPWGGLDQPQHF.

The rearrangement uses TRBV5-4 and TRBJ1-2; D perhaps matches TRBD1 (5 bases). CDR1 is SGHNT and CDR2 is YYREEE in the germline V gene (reference sequence). This CDR3 has 14 residues. The ends were cut back, 7 bases at V and 0 bases at J, with 13 bases in the middle. CDR3 protein: CASSATVANYGYTF. In DNA, the CDR3 is TGTGCCAGCTCGGCGACAGTAGCTAACTATGGCTACACCTTC.

CDR3 in amino acids: CASSLTPLTNSGNTIYF. The DNA for the CDR3 is TGTGCCAGCAGTCTTACCCCCCTGACAAACTCTGGAAACACCATATATTTT. V is TRBV3-1 (or the pseudogene TRBV3-2) and J is TRBJ1-3, with D uncertain. Germline V gene sequence: CDR1 LGHDT, CDR2 YNNKEL (reference sequence). The CDR3 length is 17 residues. Trimming removed 6 bases at V and 0 bases at J, with 18 bases between.

This chain uses TRBV6-1 with TRBJ2-1; weak D call: TRBD1 (6 bases). Germline CDR1 is MNHNS and CDR2 is SASEGT. V was pared by 3 bases and J by 0 bases, with 9 bases between. The CDR3 has 15 residues. CDR3 sequence: CASSERTDSYNEQFF. As DNA, the CDR3 is TGTGCCAGCAGTGAGAGGACAGACTCCTACAATGAGCAGTTCTTC.

The rearrangement uses TRBV6-5 and TRBJ1-4, with no clear D. The germline V gene has CDR1 MNHEY and CDR2 SVGAGI. The CDR3 contains 14 residues. V lost 8 bases, J lost 7 bases, and 17 bases lay in between. The CDR3 region is CASAGNPVGEKLFF. Written as DNA, the CDR3 is TGTGCCAGCGCGGGGAATCCGGTTGGTGAAAAACTGTTTTTT.

The chain couples TRBV6-5 to TRBJ1-6, with TRBD1 as a possible D gene (5 bases). The V end was cut by 7 bases, the J end by 7 bases, with 14 bases between. This CDR3 has 14 residues. Germline V gene lookup returns CDR1 MNHEY and CDR2 SVGAGI. CDR3 protein: CASTGVLMNSPLHF. The CDR3 coding sequence is TGTGCCAGCACGGGGGTCCTGATGAATTCACCCCTCCACTTT.

The J gene is TRBJ2-7, the V gene TRBV4-1; possible D gene TRBD2, 6 bases. CDR1 MGHRA and CDR2 YSYEKL come from the germline V gene. This CDR3 has 13 amino acids. V was pared by 5 bases and J by 3 bases, with 11 bases between. CDR3 residues: CASSRDGSYEQYF. The DNA of the CDR3 is TGCGCCAGCAGCAGAGACGGGAGCTACGAGCAGTACTTC.

V gene TRBV9 combines with J gene TRBJ2-2; TRBD2 agrees at 9 bases. This CDR3 is 18 amino acids long. V shed 3 bases, J shed 5 bases, and the junction held 14 bases outside the gene matches. Germline V gene sequence: CDR1 SGDLS, CDR2 YYNGEE. CDR3 loop: CASSERGGLAILTGELFF. The CDR3 nucleotides read TGTGCCAGCAGCGAGAGGGGGGGACTAGCTATTTTGACCGGGGAGCTGTTTTTT.

This clone was observed at least ten times. V is TRBV29-1 and J is TRBJ2-5, with 7 bases that match TRBD2. V trimming: 4 bases; J trimming: 5 bases; junction bases outside the gene matches: 10. The CDR3 extends over 14 amino acids. Germline loops: CDR1 SQVTM, CDR2 ANQGSEA. The CDR3 coding sequence is TGCAGCGTTGCCCTTGCGGGAGTCACGGAGACCCAGTACTTC. It yields the protein CSVALAGVTETQYF.

The V gene is TRBV28, the J gene TRBJ2-5; the D gene is possibly TRBD1 (5 bases). The germline CDR1 and CDR2 sequences are MDHEN and SYDVKM. The CDR3 length is 14 residues. The V end lost 7 bases, the J end lost 3 bases, and 15 bases lay between the germline ends. For the CDR3, the DNA is TGTGCCAGCACCACCCACGACAGAGAAGAGACCCAGTACTTC. This gives the protein CASTTHDREETQYF.

The chain has TRBV5-1 and TRBJ1-5; 8 nucleotides align to TRBD1. CDR1 is SGHRS and CDR2 is YFSETQ in the germline V gene. Trimming removed 5 bases from V and 0 bases from J; junction bases left unmatched: 28. There are 23 residues in the CDR3. CDR3 amino acids: CASRFRTGLGEGFPQNSNQPQHF. DNA of the CDR3: TGCGCCAGCAGATTCCGGACAGGGTTAGGTGAAGGGTTCCCCCAAAATAGCAATCAGCCCCAGCATTTT. Full variable domain (rest looked up from reference TRBV5-1 and TRBJ1-5): KAGVTQTPRYLIKTRGQQVTLSCSPISGHRSVSWYQQTPGQGLQFLFEYFSETQRNKGNFPGRFSGRQFSNSRSEMNVSTLELGDSALYLCASRFRTGLGEGFPQNSNQPQHFGDGTRLSIL.

The V call is TRBV27, the J call TRBJ1-2; D remains unclear. CDR3 length: 15 residues. Germline V gene lookup returns CDR1 MNHEY and CDR2 SMNVEV (reference sequence). V was clipped by 7 bases and J by 4 bases, with 19 bases between them. CDR3: CASNKTPPEAYGYTF. The CDR3 DNA is TGTGCCAGCAACAAAACTCCTCCTGAGGCCTATGGCTACACCTTC.

The rearrangement uses TRBV5-1 and TRBJ2-1, with 9 bases lining up with TRBD2. Germline V lookup: CDR1 SGHRS, CDR2 YFSETQ. The CDR3 is made up of 15 amino acids. The V gene end was trimmed by 5 bases and the J gene end by 3 bases; junction bases not matched to a gene: 6. The CDR3 nucleotides read TGCGCCAGCAGGTTAGCGGGGGCAGACTACAATGAGCAGTTCTTC. It yields the protein CASRLAGADYNEQFF. The complete variable domain, with remaining parts taken from reference TRBV5-1 and TRBJ2-1, reads KAGVTQTPRYLIKTRGQQVTLSCSPISGHRSVSWYQQTPGQGLQFLFEYFSETQRNKGNFPGRFSGRQFSNSRSEMNVSTLELGDSALYLCASRLAGADYNEQFFGPGTRLTVL.

CDR3 nucleotide sequence: TGTGCCAGCAGCTTAGGAGTCAGCACAGATACGCAGTATTTT. This gives the protein CASSLGVSTDTQYF. The chain is built from TRBV7-9 and TRBJ2-3; D is undetermined. The CDR3 is made up of 14 amino acids. Germline V CDR1 and CDR2: SEHNR, FQNEAQ (reference sequence). V was shortened by 1 base and J by 0 bases, with 5 bases between the two germline ends.

J is TRBJ2-7 and V is TRBV7-9; 13 nucleotides align to TRBD2. Trimming took 2 bases from V and 2 from J; bases not matched to a gene: 6. The CDR3 is made up of 17 amino acids. CDR1 is SEHNR and CDR2 is FQNEAQ in the germline V gene (reference sequence). The CDR3 loop is CASSLKAGLAGAYEQYF. In nucleotides, the CDR3 is TGTGCCAGCAGCTTAAAAGCAGGACTAGCGGGAGCCTACGAGCAGTACTTC.

V and J are TRBV5-8 and TRBJ1-5; perhaps TRBD1 as D (6 bases). Between the trimmed V and J ends, which lost 4 bases and 5 bases, there was a span of 13 bases. Germline CDR1 SGHTS, CDR2 YDEGEE. The CDR3 loop spans 14 amino acids. The CDR3 DNA sequence: TGTGCCAGCAGCGAGATACAGGGTTATCAGCCCCAGCATTTT. Residues: CASSEIQGYQPQHF.

The rearrangement links TRBV10-3 to TRBJ2-7; 9 nucleotides agree with TRBD2. J lost 0 bases, V lost 7 bases, and 10 bases had no gene match. The CDR3 consists of 16 residues. Germline V gene sequence: CDR1 ENHRY, CDR2 SYGVKD. The CDR3 nucleotides read TGTGCCATCACCTCCAGACTAGCGGCCAGCTCCTACGAGCAGTACTTC. Translating it yields CAITSRLAASSYEQYF.

The chain links TRBV18 to TRBJ2-2; 8 nucleotides line up with TRBD1. Germline V gene lookup returns CDR1 KGHSH and CDR2 LQKENI. The ends lost 6 bases at V and 3 bases at J; junction bases unmatched: 6. The CDR3 runs to 15 residues. This chain's CDR3 is CASSLDRVDTGELFF. In DNA form, the CDR3 reads TGTGCCAGCTCCCTGGACAGGGTCGACACCGGGGAGCTGTTTTTT.

The rearrangement uses TRBV19 and TRBJ1-4; a weak D match, TRBD1 (5 bases). Germline-derived CDR1 and CDR2 are LNHDA and SQIVND (reference sequence). Trimming took 3 bases from V and 8 from J, leaving 16 bases between them. This CDR3 has 15 residues. CDR3 region: CASSILQAGEEKLFF. CDR3 DNA: TGTGCCAGTAGTATCTTACAGGCGGGGGAAGAAAAACTGTTTTTT.

The chain has TRBV14 and TRBJ1-2; TRBD1 agrees at 8 bases. J lost 5 bases, V lost 4 bases, and 12 bases had no gene match. Germline CDR1 is SGHDN and CDR2 is FVKESK. The CDR3 spans 16 residues. The CDR3 coding sequence is TGTGCCAGCAGCCCTCTGACAGGGGCAGGTGAATATGGCTACACCTTC. This codes for CASSPLTGAGEYGYTF.

Written as DNA, the CDR3 is TGTGCCAGTACGAAACTAGGGAGCAATCAGCCCCAGCATTTT. It specifies CASTKLGSNQPQHF. The chain is built from TRBV19 and TRBJ1-5; D is ambiguous. Germline V lookup: CDR1 LNHDA, CDR2 SQIVND (reference sequence). The V end lost 7 bases, the J end lost 1 base, and 11 bases lay between the germline ends. The CDR3 is 14 amino acids.

This clone was counted between two and nine times. At the DNA level, this CDR3 is encoded by other sequences in the same sample as well. The chain has TRBV19 and TRBJ1-1; 7 bases align to TRBD1. Germline CDR1 reads LNHDA; CDR2 reads SQIVND (reference sequence). The length of the CDR3 is 14 residues. J lost 0 bases, V lost 6 bases, and 4 bases had no gene match. The CDR3 DNA reads TGTGCCAGTAGGAGACAGGGAATGAACACTGAAGCTTTCTTT. Encoded protein: CASRRQGMNTEAFF.

This rearrangement joins TRBV27 to TRBJ1-5; D gene uncertain. This CDR3 spans 14 amino acids. The V and J ends lost 6 bases and 3 bases respectively, with 12 bases between them. Germline V lookup: CDR1 MNHEY, CDR2 SMNVEV (reference sequence). This CDR3 is CASRPLEYNQPQHF. Written as DNA, the CDR3 is TGTGCCAGCAGACCACTGGAGTACAATCAGCCCCAGCATTTT.

This clone was detected only once. The genes are TRBV10-3 and TRBJ2-1, with 8 bases matching TRBD2. The germline V gene has CDR1 ENHRY and CDR2 SYGVKD. The CDR3 spans 12 residues. V trimming: 5 bases; J trimming: 10 bases; junction bases outside the gene matches: 4. Here the CDR3 DNA reads TGTGCCATCAGTTTACTAGCGGACGAGCAGTTCTTC. Residues: CAISLLADEQFF.

This clone showed up just a few times. The V and J genes are TRBV5-1 and TRBJ1-1; 7 bases agree with TRBD1. The germline V gene has CDR1 SGHRS and CDR2 YFSETQ. The CDR3 is 15 residues long. The trim removed 0 bases at V and 3 bases at J, leaving 5 bases unmatched. The CDR3 protein is CASSLGQGRDTEAFF. CDR3 coding DNA: TGCGCCAGCAGCTTGGGACAGGGAAGGGACACTGAAGCTTTCTTT.

The rearrangement joins TRBV20-1 to TRBJ1-3; unclear D gene. The V gene's germline CDR1 is DFQATT and CDR2 SNEGSKA (reference sequence). Trimming took 3 bases from V and 0 from J, leaving 12 bases between them. This CDR3 is built from 15 residues. The CDR3 is CSASTGSLSGNTIYF. CDR3 DNA: TGCAGTGCTAGTACCGGGTCTCTCTCTGGAAACACCATATATTTT.

V and J are TRBV5-8 and TRBJ2-6; TRBD1 matches 9 bases. The V and J ends lost 6 bases and 4 bases, in that order; junction bases with no gene match: 11. Germline V gene data show CDR1 as SGHTS and CDR2 as YDEGEE. CDR3 length equals 17 residues. This CDR3 is CASTTGGAYWGANVLTF. The CDR3 DNA sequence: TGTGCCAGCACAACAGGGGGCGCCTATTGGGGGGCCAACGTCCTGACTTTC.